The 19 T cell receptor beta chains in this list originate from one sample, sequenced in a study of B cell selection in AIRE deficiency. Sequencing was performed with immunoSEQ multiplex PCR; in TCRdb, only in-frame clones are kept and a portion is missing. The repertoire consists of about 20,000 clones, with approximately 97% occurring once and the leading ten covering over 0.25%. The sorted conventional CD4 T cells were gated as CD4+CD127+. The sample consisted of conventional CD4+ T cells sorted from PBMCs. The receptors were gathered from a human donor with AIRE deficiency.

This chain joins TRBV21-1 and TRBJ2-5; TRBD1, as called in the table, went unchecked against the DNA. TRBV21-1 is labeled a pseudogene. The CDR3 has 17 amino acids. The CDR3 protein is CASSKLHGDRGQETQYF. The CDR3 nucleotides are TGTGCCAGCAGCAAACTACACGGGGACAGAGGTCAGGAGACCCAGTACTTC.

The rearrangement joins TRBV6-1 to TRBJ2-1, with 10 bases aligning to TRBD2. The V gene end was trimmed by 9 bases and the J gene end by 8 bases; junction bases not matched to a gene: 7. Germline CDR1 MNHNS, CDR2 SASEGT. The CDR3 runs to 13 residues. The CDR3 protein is CASGLAVIYEQFF. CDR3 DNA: TGTGCCAGTGGACTAGCGGTTATATATGAGCAGTTCTTC.

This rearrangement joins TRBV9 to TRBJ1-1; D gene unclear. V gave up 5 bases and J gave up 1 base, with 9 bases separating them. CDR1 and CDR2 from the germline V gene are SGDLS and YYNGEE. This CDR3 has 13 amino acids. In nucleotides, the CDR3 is TGTGCCAGCAGAATACAGAGGAACACTGAAGCTTTCTTT. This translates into CASRIQRNTEAFF.

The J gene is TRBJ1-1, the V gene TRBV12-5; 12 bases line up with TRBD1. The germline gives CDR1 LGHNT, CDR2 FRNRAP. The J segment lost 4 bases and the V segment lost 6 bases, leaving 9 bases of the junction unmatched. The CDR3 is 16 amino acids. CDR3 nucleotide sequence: TGTGCTAGTGGCCCCTTTGGGACAGGGGGCGGCACTGAAGCTTTCTTT. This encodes CASGPFGTGGGTEAFF. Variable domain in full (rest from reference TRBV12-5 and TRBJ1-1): DARVTQTPRHKVTEMGQEVTMRCQPILGHNTVFWYRQTMMQGLELLAYFRNRAPLDDSGMPKDRFSAEMPDATLATLKIQPSEPRDSAVYFCASGPFGTGGGTEAFFGQGTRLTVV.

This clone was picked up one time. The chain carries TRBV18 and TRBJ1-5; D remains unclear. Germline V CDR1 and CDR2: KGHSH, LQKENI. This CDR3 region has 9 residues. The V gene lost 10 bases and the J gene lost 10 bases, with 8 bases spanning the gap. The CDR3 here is CATPPPQHF. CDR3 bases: TGTGCCACCCCGCCCCCCCAGCATTTT.

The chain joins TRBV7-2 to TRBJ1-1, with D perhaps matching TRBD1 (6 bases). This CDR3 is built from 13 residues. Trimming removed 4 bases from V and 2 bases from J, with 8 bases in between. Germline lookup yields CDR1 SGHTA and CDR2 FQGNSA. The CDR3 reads CASSSQGNTEAFF. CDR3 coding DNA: TGTGCCAGCAGCTCACAGGGTAACACTGAAGCTTTCTTT.

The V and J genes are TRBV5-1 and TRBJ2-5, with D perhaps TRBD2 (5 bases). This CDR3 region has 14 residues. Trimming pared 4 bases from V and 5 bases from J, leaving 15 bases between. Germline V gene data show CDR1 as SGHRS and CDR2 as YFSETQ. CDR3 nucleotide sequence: TGCGCCAGCAGCCTAACCGGAGGTGAGGAGACCCAGTACTTC. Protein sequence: CASSLTGGEETQYF.

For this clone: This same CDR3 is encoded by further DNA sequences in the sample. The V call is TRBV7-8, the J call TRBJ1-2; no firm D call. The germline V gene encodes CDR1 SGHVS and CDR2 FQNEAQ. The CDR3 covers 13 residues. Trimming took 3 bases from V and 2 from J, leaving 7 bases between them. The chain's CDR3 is CASSLGGNYGYTF. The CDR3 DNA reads TGTGCCAGCAGCTTGGGCGGGAACTATGGCTACACCTTC.

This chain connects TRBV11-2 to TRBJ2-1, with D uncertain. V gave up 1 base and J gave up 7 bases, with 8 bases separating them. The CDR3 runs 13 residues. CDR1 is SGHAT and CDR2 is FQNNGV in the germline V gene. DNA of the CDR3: TGTGCCAGCAGCTTAGGACCGACTAATGAGCAGTTCTTC. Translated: CASSLGPTNEQFF.

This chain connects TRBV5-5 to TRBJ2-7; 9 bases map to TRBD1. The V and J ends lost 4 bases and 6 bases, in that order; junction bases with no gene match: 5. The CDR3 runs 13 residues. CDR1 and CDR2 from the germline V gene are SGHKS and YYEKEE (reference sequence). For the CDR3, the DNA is TGTGCCAGCAGCGGAGGACAGGGGCGCGAGCAGTACTTC. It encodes CASSGGQGREQYF.

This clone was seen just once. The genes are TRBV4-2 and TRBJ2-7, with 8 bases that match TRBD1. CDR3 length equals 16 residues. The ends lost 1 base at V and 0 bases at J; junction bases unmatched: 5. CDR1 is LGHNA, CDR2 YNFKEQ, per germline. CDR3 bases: TGTGCCAGCAGCCAAGCACAGGGGGGATTCTCCTACGAGCAGTACTTC. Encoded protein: CASSQAQGGFSYEQYF.

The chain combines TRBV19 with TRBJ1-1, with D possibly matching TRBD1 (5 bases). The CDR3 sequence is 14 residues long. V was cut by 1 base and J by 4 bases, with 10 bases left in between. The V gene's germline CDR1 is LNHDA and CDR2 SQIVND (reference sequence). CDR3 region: CASSIGGEGTEAFF. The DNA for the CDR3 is TGTGCCAGTAGTATAGGGGGCGAAGGCACTGAAGCTTTCTTT.

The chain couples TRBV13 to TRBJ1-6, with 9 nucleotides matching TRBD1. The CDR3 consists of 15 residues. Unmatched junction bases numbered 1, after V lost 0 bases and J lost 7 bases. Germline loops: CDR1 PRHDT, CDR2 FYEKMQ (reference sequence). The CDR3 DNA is TGTGCCAGCAGCTTAGGGGGACAGGGAAATTCACCCCTCCACTTT. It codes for CASSLGGQGNSPLHF.

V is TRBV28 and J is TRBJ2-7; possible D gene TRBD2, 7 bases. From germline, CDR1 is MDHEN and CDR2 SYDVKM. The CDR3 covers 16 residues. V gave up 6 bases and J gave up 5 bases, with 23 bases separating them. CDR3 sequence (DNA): TGTGCCAGCAGAGGGGGGGAGGGGGTTGGGAAGGACGAGCAGTACTTC. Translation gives CASRGGEGVGKDEQYF.

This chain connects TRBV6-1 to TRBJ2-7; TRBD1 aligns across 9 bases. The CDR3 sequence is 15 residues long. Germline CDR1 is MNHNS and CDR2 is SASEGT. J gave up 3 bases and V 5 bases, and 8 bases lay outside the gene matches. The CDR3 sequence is CASSLGGQGLYEQYF. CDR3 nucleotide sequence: TGTGCCAGCAGTTTGGGGGGACAGGGCCTCTACGAGCAGTACTTC.

The DNA for the CDR3 is TGCGCCAGCAGCGCGGGACTAGCGGGGGGGAAAGAGACCCAGTACTTC. Encoded protein: CASSAGLAGGKETQYF. The gene calls are TRBV5-1 and TRBJ2-5; 16 nucleotides agree with TRBD2. The V gene end was trimmed by 4 bases and the J gene end by 3 bases; junction bases not matched to a gene: 3. This CDR3 has 16 amino acids. From germline, CDR1 is SGHRS and CDR2 YFSETQ.

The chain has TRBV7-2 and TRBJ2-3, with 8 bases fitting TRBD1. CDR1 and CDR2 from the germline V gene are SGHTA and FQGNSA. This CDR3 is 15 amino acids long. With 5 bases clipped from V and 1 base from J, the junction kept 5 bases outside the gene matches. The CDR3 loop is CASSGRTGRTDTQYF. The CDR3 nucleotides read TGTGCCAGCAGCGGGCGGACAGGGCGCACAGATACGCAGTATTTT.

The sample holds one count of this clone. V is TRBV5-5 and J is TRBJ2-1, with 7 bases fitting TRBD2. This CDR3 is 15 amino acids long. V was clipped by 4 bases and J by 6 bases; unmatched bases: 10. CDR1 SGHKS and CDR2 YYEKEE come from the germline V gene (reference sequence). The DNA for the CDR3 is TGTGCCAGCAGCCCCAGGAGGGACTATCTCAATGAGCAGTTCTTC. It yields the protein CASSPRRDYLNEQFF.

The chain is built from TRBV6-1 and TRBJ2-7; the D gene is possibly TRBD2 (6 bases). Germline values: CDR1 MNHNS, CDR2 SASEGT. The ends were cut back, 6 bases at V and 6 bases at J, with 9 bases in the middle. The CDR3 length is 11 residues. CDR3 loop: CASRRGSEQYF. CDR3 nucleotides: TGTGCCAGCAGGCGGGGCTCCGAGCAGTACTTC.